A selection of T cell receptor beta chains follows, all from one sample in a study of early T cells in non-severe SARS-CoV-2 infection. TCRdb passed the 5' RACE reads through MiXCR, listing each CDR3 protein once. This repertoire shows 80,000 to 100,000 distinct CDR3 sequences, roughly 12% found once; its top ten account for about 6%. Sequences were obtained from whole blood. The receptor source for this set is an adult who was a healthcare worker with PCR-confirmed SARS-CoV-2 infection or an uninfected control (not recorded which). The CDR3 runs from the conserved cysteine through the conserved F or W. A D gene is named only where the DNA matches it firmly. Rows give clone size only sometimes, using once, few, many, or a class for an expanded clone.

V gene	D gene	J gene	clone size	CDR3 DNA	CDR3 protein
TRBV12-3/TRBV12-4	-	TRBJ2-3	few	TGTGCCAGCAGTCCCCGAAGGGCGGCGTTCACAGATACGCAGTATTTT	CASSPRRAAFTDTQYF
TRBV3-1	TRBD2	TRBJ2-1	-	TGTGCCAGCAGCCATGCGACTAGCTACGAGCAGTTCTTC	CASSHATSYEQFF
TRBV29-1	TRBD2	TRBJ2-3	few	TGCAGCGCCCTGCCGGGACTAGTCACAGATACGCAGTATTTT	CSALPGLVTDTQYF
TRBV7-2	-	TRBJ2-1	few	TGTGCCAGCAGCTTACAGGCGGGCGCCAGTGAGCAGTTCTTC	CASSLQAGASEQFF
TRBV11-2	-	TRBJ2-1	few	TGTGCCAGCAGCTTCCGCGGGCTTACTGACAATGAGCAGTTCTTC	CASSFRGLTDNEQFF
TRBV2	-	TRBJ1-6	few	TGTGCCAGCAGTGACATGTTGACACTTTATAATTCACCCCTCCACTTT	CASSDMLTLYNSPLHF
TRBV5-1	-	TRBJ1-2	-	TGCGCCAGCAGCTTGAATGACGGGGGCTACACCTTC	CASSLNDGGYTF
TRBV5-6	TRBD1	TRBJ1-1	many	TGTGCCAGCAGCTTGGTAAACAGGGGAACTGAAGCTTTCTTT	CASSLVNRGTEAFF
TRBV13	-	TRBJ2-7	-	TGTGCCAGCAGCGCTGCGGATTCCTACGAGCAGTACTTC	CASSAADSYEQYF
TRBV9	-	TRBJ2-7	-	TGTGCCAGCAGCGAGCGGGCAACACTCCCCTACGAGCAGTACTTC	CASSERATLPYEQYF
TRBV7-6	-	TRBJ2-2	many	TGTGCCAGCAGCTTAGCATATACTTGGTACACCGGGGAGCTGTTTTTT	CASSLAYTWYTGELFF
TRBV7-8	TRBD2	TRBJ2-7	many	TGTGCCAGCAGCCCGGGACTAGCGGGCTCCTACGAGCAGTACTTC	CASSPGLAGSYEQYF
TRBV7-7	-	TRBJ2-2	few	TGTGCTAGCAGCATAGATCCCTTTTCCGGGGAGCTGTTTTTT	CASSIDPFSGELFF
TRBV6-5	-	TRBJ1-4	-	TGTGCCAGCAGTTACGCCGGGAATAATGAAAAACTGTTTTTT	CASSYAGNNEKLFF
TRBV7-6	-	TRBJ2-7	-	TGTGCCAGCAGCTTAGATACGGGACTGAACTACGAGCAGTACTTC	CASSLDTGLNYEQYF
TRBV7-9	-	TRBJ2-7	many	TGTGCCAGCAGCTCCAGTTGGAGTACAAGGGAGCAGTACTTC	CASSSSWSTREQYF
TRBV11-2	TRBD2	TRBJ2-1	few	TGTGCCAGCAGGCCATTAGCGGGAGGGCCAGGAAGTGAGCAGTTCTTC	CASRPLAGGPGSEQFF
TRBV4-2	TRBD1	TRBJ1-1	few	TGTGCCAGCAGCCGAGAACACAGGGGGCAGGGTGAAGCTTTCTTT	CASSREHRGQGEAFF
TRBV5-1	-	TRBJ2-3	-	TGCGCCAGCAGCTTGAATGGGGGTTCCGATACGCAGTATTTT	CASSLNGGSDTQYF
TRBV2	-	TRBJ1-1	-	TGTGCCAGCAGTGAAATTCCCGCTTCGAAAGCTTTCTTT	CASSEIPASKAFF
TRBV10-2	TRBD1	TRBJ1-4	many	TGCGCCAGCAATCCGGACAGGGCTACTGAAAAACTGTTTTTT	CASNPDRATEKLFF
TRBV10-3	-	TRBJ2-7	many	TGTGCCATCAGTGATCAGGGGTACGAGCAGTACTTC	CAISDQGYEQYF
TRBV20-1	TRBD2	TRBJ2-7	-	TGCAGTGCTAGAGAACTAGCGGGAGGCTCCTACGAGCAGTACTTC	CSARELAGGSYEQYF
TRBV7-9	-	TRBJ2-1	-	TGTGCCAGCAGCTTGTCCACGGCGGAGCAGTTCTTC	CASSLSTAEQFF
TRBV20-1	-	TRBJ1-1	-	TGCAGTGCTAGAGCCCTCAAAGCTTTCTTT	CSARALKAFF
TRBV2	-	TRBJ2-3	-	TGTGCCAGCAGTGAAGCCCCAGGCCCCTGGGCAGATACGCAGTATTTT	CASSEAPGPWADTQYF
TRBV5-1	TRBD2	TRBJ2-1	few	TGCGCCAGCAGCTTGGCGGATAGCGGGAGATCCTACAATGAGCAGTTCTTC	CASSLADSGRSYNEQFF
TRBV7-2	-	TRBJ1-2	-	TGTGCCAGCAGCTTAGATATCTATGGCTACACCTTC	CASSLDIYGYTF
TRBV6-2/TRBV6-3	-	TRBJ1-5	-	TGTGCCAGCAGTTACGACCCTTATCAGCCCCAGCATTTT	CASSYDPYQPQHF
TRBV11-2	TRBD2	TRBJ2-3	few	TGTGCCAGCAGCCGGGACTACACAGATACGCAGTATTTT	CASSRDYTDTQYF
TRBV20-1	-	TRBJ2-3	many	TGCAGTGCTAGTAGGGGTATTAGCACAGATACGCAGTATTTT	CSASRGISTDTQYF
TRBV5-6	-	TRBJ2-1	few	TGTGCCAGCAGCTTTCAACTCCCAAGGGAGCAGTTCTTC	CASSFQLPREQFF
TRBV19	TRBD1	TRBJ1-2	few	TGTGCCAGTAGTTCGACAGGGTCGGGCTATGGCTACACCTTC	CASSSTGSGYGYTF
TRBV6-5	TRBD2	TRBJ2-2	-	TGTGCCAGCAGTGGGACTAGCGGGAGGGCGCCCACCGGGGAGCTGTTTTTT	CASSGTSGRAPTGELFF
TRBV18	-	TRBJ2-5	many	TGTGCCAGCTCACCAACCAAGGTGATAAGGGGCTGGGAGACCCAGTACTTC	CASSPTKVIRGWETQYF
TRBV14	-	TRBJ2-6	few	TGTGCCAGCAGCCGAGTAAGGGCCAACGTCCTGACTTTC	CASSRVRANVLTF
TRBV6-2/TRBV6-3	TRBD2	TRBJ2-7	many	TGTGCCAGCAGCCCGGGACTAGCAAAGCAGTACTTC	CASSPGLAKQYF
TRBV10-3	-	TRBJ1-1	few	TGTGCCATCAGTGAGGGGAAATATAAAACTGAAGCTTTCTTT	CAISEGKYKTEAFF